This TCR beta chain was obtained from a study of blood T cell repertoires in COVID-19. Study details: Samples representing acute and convalescent COVID-19 were sourced from the United States, Italy and Spain. Sources were T cells, B-cell-depleted T cells, or PBMCs; the material itself was cDNA or gDNA.

In the authors' workflow: Amplification of reference gene primers was used by the study to estimate nucleated cell counts. Some clones are missing from TCRdb's copy, which holds only in-frame ones; the method was immunoSEQ multiplex PCR. V and J calls and clone size are as listed in that table; D and trimming were resolved from the DNA. The sample lists a few hundred thousand clones; around 84% were seen once. The TCR sequence derives from an elderly woman with active or convalescent COVID-19. Material: peripheral blood.

CDR3 protein: CSVAGTVSYEQYF. The CDR3 DNA reads as TGCAGCGTTGCCGGGACAGTCTCCTACGAGCAGTACTTC. The rearrangement joins TRBV29-1 to TRBJ2-7; 7 bases align to TRBD1. The CDR3 has 13 amino acids. Germline V gene data show CDR1 as SQVTM and CDR2 as ANQGSEA. V lost 4 bases to trimming and J lost 0 bases; unmatched junction nucleotides: 3.